The present TCR beta chain was sequenced within a study of hypomethylating agent response in myelodysplastic syndrome. Study-level background: With a mean age of around 75 +/- 6.5 years, patients were most commonly cytogenetically diploid. General study points: Non-responders showed more contracted clonotypes post-treatment, while responders showed more novel ones. Healthy controls were not age-matched to MDS patients, possibly affecting comparisons.

In regard to this clone: Its antigen is currently unknown.

Survey resolution used two replicates of 200 ng, totaling roughly 400 ng DNA. Clones were sequenced by immunoSEQ multiplex PCR, and TCRdb holds only the in-frame ones, with some missing. The table lists under 7,000 clones, roughly 90% of them singletons, with 10% in the top ten. Germline V gene lookup returns CDR1 MNHNY and CDR2 SVGAGI (reference sequence). Trimming took off 6 bases at V and 3 bases at J, with 17 bases between the two ends. The CDR3 loop spans 15 amino acids. The sample in question was bone marrow, obtained before or after starting hypomethylating agent treatment for myelodysplastic syndrome (not recorded which). This clonotype was obtained from a human donor with myelodysplastic syndrome. The chain uses TRBV6-6 and TRBJ1-1; maybe TRBD1 (6 bases). The CDR3 region is CASRLSGVGDTEAFF. DNA of the CDR3: TGTGCCAGCAGACTTTCAGGGGTCGGAGACACTGAAGCTTTCTTT.